This T cell receptor (beta chain) was identified during a study of cytomegalovirus exposure and HLA in healthy donors. Assay: immunoSEQ multiplex PCR; the TCRdb copy retains only in-frame clones and omits some. The table lists about 92,000 clones, approximately 94% of them singletons. Study-level points and caveats: Overall, approximately 150 TCR beta chains were annotated as cytomegalovirus-associated.

The CDR3 is 15 residues long. Germline loops: CDR1 SGHTA, CDR2 FQGNSA. With 2 bases removed from V and 3 bases from J, the gap between germline ends came to 14 bases. Among the 100 to 150 subjects of the validation cohort, separate from the roughly 670-subject first cohort, were the donors. A word on this clone: What it recognizes is unknown.

The V gene is TRBV7-2, the J gene TRBJ2-7, with a possible D match to TRBD2 (5 bases). The clonotype originates from a woman aged 30 to 39 in good health and CMV-seropositive. The sequenced sample consisted of PBMCs. The CDR3 reads CASSLFQGGSYEQYF. Here the CDR3 DNA reads TGTGCCAGCAGCTTATTCCAAGGTGGGAGCTACGAGCAGTACTTC.